What follows is one T cell receptor beta chain and its context. Its matching antigen is unknown. The sample originates from a study of cytomegalovirus exposure and HLA in healthy donors. Findings of the study overall: When analyzed later, the rates of TCR association showed variation by HLA locus, with DRB1 the most and HLA-C the fewest. CMV antigen specificity of three CMV-associated chains was confirmed in vitro.

This PCR relied on a set of 60 Vbeta primers and 13 Jbeta primers. Data came from immunoSEQ multiplex PCR; TCRdb stores just in-frame clones and leaves some out. The sample records roughly 150,000 clones, 76% being singletons. This clonotype was sampled from a male donor in good health and CMV-seronegative. The sequencing input was PBMCs.

CDR3 in amino acids: CATAGGRNNQPQHF. CDR3 nucleotides: TGTGCCACCGCAGGGGGCAGAAACAATCAGCCCCAGCATTTT. The rearrangement links TRBV28 to TRBJ1-5, with 8 nucleotides matching TRBD1. CDR3 length: 14 amino acids. Germline-derived CDR1 and CDR2 are MDHEN and SYDVKM. V was clipped by 10 bases and J by 3 bases; unmatched bases: 8.